The T cell receptor (beta chain) under discussion was sequenced for a study of blood T cell repertoires in COVID-19. This clone was seen a single time. In the original analysis: Scientists estimated how many nucleated cells there were by amplifying reference gene primers. The protocol was immunoSEQ multiplex PCR, while the TCRdb copy is restricted to in-frame clones and leaves out a portion. V and J calls and clone size are those listed in that table; D and trimming were worked out from the DNA. The sample lists almost 500,000 clones, roughly nine tenths seen once, with around 8% in the top ten. The receptor was derived from a woman between 55 and 75 years old who had recovered from COVID-19. Sequences were obtained from PBMCs or T cells enriched from blood (not recorded which).

This CDR3 reads CASSSLARGGIYGYTF. The CDR3 DNA reads as TGTGCCAGCAGTTCCCTAGCCAGAGGGGGCATCTATGGCTACACCTTC. V is TRBV6-5 and J is TRBJ1-2, with 7 nucleotides matching TRBD1. This CDR3 has 16 residues. Germline-derived CDR1 and CDR2 are MNHEY and SVGAGI. V gave up 4 bases and J gave up 4 bases; unmatched junction bases: 12.